This TCR beta chain was recovered during a study of blood T cell repertoires in COVID-19. About the research overall: The United States, Italy and Spain were the sources of the acute and convalescent COVID-19 samples. PBMCs, B-cell-depleted T cells, or T cells provided the cDNA or gDNA that made up the material.

This CDR3 comprises 14 residues. CDR1 and CDR2 (germline): GTSNPN, SVGIG (reference sequence). V shed 5 bases and J 0 bases; nucleotides not matched to a gene: 3. Authors' data handling: For nucleated cells, counts were estimated from reference gene primer amplification. Sequencing was performed with immunoSEQ multiplex PCR; in TCRdb, only in-frame clones are kept and a portion is missing. From that table come the V and J calls and clone size; the DNA was used to work out D and trimming. Among tens of thousands of clones, around 76% were seen once, and the ten largest hold roughly 7.9%. This rearrangement joins TRBV30 to TRBJ1-4; 7 bases line up with TRBD1. The origin of this receptor is a man in his 70s with active or convalescent COVID-19. Sequenced sample: peripheral blood. The DNA for the CDR3 is TGTGCCTGGGGGGACAGCCCAACTAATGAAAAACTGTTTTTT. It specifies CAWGDSPTNEKLFF.